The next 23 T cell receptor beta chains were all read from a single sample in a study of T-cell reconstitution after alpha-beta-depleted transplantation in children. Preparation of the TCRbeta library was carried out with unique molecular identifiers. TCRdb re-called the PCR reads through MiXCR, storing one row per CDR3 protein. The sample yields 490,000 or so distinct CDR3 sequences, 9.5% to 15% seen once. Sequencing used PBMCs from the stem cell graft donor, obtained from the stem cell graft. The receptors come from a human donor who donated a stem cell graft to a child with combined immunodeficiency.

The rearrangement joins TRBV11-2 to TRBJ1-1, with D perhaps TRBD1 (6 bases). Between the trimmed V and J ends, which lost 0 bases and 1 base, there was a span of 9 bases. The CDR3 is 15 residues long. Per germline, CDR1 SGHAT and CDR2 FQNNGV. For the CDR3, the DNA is TGTGCCAGCAGCTTAGATCCGGACAGGAACACTGAAGCTTTCTTT. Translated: CASSLDPDRNTEAFF.

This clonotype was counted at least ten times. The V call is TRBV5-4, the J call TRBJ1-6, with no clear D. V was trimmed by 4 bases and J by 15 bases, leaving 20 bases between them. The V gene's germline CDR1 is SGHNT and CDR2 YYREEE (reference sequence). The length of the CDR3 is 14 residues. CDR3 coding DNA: TGTGCCAGCAGCGTCATAAACTCAAAAGGAAACCTCCACTTT. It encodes CASSVINSKGNLHF.

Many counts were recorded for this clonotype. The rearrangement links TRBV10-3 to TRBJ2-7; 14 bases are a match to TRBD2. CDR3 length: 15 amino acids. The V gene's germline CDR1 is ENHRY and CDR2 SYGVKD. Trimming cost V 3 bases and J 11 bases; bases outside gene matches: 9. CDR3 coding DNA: TGTGCCATCAGTGACCCCGGGACTAGCGGGAGCCTAGAGTACTTC. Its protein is CAISDPGTSGSLEYF.

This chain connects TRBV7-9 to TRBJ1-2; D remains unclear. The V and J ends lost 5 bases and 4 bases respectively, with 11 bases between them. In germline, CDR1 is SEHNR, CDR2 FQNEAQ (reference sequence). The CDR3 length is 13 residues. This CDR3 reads CASSAGPSYGYTF. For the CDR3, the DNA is TGTGCCAGCAGCGCTGGCCCTTCCTATGGCTACACCTTC.

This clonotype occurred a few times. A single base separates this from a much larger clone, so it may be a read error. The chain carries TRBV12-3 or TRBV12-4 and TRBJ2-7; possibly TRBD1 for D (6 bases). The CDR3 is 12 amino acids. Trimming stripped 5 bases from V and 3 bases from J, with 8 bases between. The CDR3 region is CASSGDNYEQYF. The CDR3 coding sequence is TGTGCCAGCAGTGGGGACAACTACGAGCAGTACTTC.

CDR3 in amino acids: CASRPTRDGPSPYYEQYF. The CDR3 DNA sequence: TGTGCCAGCAGACCCACTCGGGACGGTCCTTCGCCGTACTACGAGCAGTACTTC. The rearrangement links TRBV28 to TRBJ2-7; either TRBD1 or TRBD2 may fit D (5 bases each). V was cut by 6 bases and J by 3 bases, with 27 bases left in between. This CDR3 region has 18 residues. CDR1 and CDR2 from the germline V gene are MDHEN and SYDVKM.

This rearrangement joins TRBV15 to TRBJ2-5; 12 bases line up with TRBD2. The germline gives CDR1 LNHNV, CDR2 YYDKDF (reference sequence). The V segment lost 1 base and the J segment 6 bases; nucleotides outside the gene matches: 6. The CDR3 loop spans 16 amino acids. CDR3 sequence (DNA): TGTGCCACCAGCAGAGGGACTAGCGGGGTGGTGAAGACCCAGTACTTC. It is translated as CATSRGTSGVVKTQYF. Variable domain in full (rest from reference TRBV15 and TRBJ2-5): DAMVIQNPRYQVTQFGKPVTLSCSQTLNHNVMYWYQQKSSQAPKLLFHYYDKDFNNEADTPDNFQSRRPNTSFCFLDIRSPGLGDTAMYLCATSRGTSGVVKTQYFGPGTRLLVL.

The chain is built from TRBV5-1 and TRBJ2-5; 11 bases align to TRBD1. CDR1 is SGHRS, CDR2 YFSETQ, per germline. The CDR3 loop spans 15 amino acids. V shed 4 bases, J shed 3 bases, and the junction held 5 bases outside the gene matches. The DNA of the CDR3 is TGCGCCAGCAGCCCCGCGGGACAGGGGGAAGAGACCCAGTACTTC. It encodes CASSPAGQGEETQYF.

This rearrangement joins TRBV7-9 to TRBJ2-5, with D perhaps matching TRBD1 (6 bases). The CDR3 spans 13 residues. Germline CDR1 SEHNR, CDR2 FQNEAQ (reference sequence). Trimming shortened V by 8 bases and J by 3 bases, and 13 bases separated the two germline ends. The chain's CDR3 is CASVLTGKETQYF. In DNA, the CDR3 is TGTGCCAGCGTCTTGACAGGAAAAGAGACCCAGTACTTC.

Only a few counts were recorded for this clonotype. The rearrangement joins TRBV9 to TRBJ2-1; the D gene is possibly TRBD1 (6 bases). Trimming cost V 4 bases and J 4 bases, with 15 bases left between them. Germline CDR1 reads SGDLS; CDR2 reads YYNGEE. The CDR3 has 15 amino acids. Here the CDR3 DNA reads TGTGCCAGCAGCCGAACAGGGTGGCAATACAATGAGCAGTTCTTC. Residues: CASSRTGWQYNEQFF.

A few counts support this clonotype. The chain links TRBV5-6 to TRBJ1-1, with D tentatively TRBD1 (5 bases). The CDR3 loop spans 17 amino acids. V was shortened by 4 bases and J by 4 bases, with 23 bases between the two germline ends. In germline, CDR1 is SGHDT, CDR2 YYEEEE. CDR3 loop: CASSSLGGVTEITEAFF. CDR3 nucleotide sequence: TGTGCCAGCAGCAGCCTCGGGGGAGTCACGGAGATCACTGAAGCTTTCTTT. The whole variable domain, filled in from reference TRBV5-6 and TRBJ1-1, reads DAGVTQSPTHLIKTRGQQVTLRCSPKSGHDTVSWYQQALGQGPQFIFQYYEEEERQRGNFPDRFSGHQFPNYSSELNVNALLLGDSALYLCASSSLGGVTEITEAFFGQGTRLTVV.

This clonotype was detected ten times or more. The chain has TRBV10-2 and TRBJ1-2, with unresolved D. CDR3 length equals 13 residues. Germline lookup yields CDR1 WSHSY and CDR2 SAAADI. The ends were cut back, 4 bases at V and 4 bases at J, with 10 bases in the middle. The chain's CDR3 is CASSGNRVYGYTF. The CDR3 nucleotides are TGCGCCAGCAGTGGAAACAGAGTCTATGGCTACACCTTC.

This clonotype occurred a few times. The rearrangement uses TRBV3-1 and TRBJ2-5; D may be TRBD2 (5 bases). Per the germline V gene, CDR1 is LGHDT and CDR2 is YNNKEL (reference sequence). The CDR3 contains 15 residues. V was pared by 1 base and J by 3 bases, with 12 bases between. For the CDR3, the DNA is TGTGCCAGCAGCCAAGGGACTTCATCGGAAGAGACCCAGTACTTC. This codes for CASSQGTSSEETQYF.

Here the CDR3 DNA reads TGCAGCGTTGTTGGCTCGCACTCCTACGAGCAGTACTTC. It translates to CSVVGSHSYEQYF. The chain carries TRBV29-1 and TRBJ2-7, with D unclear. This CDR3 comprises 13 residues. Trimming cost V 4 bases and J 0 bases, with 10 bases left between them. Germline V CDR1 and CDR2: SQVTM, ANQGSEA.

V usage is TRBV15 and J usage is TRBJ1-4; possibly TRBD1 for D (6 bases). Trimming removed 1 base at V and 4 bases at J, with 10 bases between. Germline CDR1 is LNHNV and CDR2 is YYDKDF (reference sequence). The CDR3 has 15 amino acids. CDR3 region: CATSRGTGRNEKLFF. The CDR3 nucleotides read TGTGCCACCAGCAGAGGAACAGGGCGTAATGAAAAACTGTTTTTT. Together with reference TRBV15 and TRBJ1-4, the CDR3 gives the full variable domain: DAMVIQNPRYQVTQFGKPVTLSCSQTLNHNVMYWYQQKSSQAPKLLFHYYDKDFNNEADTPDNFQSRRPNTSFCFLDIRSPGLGDTAMYLCATSRGTGRNEKLFFGSGTQLSVL.

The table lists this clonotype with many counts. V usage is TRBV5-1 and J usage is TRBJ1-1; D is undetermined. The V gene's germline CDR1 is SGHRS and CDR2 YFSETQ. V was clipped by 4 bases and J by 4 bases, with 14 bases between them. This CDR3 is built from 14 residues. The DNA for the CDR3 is TGCGCCAGCAGCCCTGACTTGGGCGGCACTGAAGCTTTCTTT. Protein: CASSPDLGGTEAFF.

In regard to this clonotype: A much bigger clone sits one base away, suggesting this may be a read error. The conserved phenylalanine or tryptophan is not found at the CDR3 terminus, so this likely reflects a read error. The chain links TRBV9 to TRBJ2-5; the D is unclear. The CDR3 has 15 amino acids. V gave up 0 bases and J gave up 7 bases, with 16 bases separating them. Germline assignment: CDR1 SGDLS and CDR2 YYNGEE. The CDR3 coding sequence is TGTGCCAGCAGCGTAGGGGGTGGACCCACGGGGACCCAGTACATC. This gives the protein CASSVGGGPTGTQYI.

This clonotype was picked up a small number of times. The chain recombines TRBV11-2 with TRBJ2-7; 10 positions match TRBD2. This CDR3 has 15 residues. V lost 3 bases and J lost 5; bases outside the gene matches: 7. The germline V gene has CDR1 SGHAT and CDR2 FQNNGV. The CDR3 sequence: CASSFASGRLNEQYF. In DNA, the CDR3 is TGTGCCAGCAGCTTCGCTAGCGGGAGATTAAACGAGCAGTACTTC. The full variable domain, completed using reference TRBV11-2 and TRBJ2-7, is EAGVAQSPRYKIIEKRQSVAFWCNPISGHATLYWYQQILGQGPKLLIQFQNNGVVDDSQLPKDRFSAERLKGVDSTLKIQPAKLEDSAVYLCASSFASGRLNEQYFGPGTRLTVT.

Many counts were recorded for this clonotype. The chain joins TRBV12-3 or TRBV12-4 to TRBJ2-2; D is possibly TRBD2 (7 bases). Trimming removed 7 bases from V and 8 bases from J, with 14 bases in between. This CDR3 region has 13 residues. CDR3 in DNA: TGTGCCAGCATCACGGCGGGGGCTGGGGAGCTGTTTTTT. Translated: CASITAGAGELFF.

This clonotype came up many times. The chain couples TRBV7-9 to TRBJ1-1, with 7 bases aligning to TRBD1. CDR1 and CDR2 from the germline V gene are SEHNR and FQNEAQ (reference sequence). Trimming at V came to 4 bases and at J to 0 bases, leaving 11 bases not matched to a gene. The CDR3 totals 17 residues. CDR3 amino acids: CASSSLLGGGLNTEAFF. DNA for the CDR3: TGTGCCAGCAGCTCCCTTCTAGGGGGCGGCTTGAACACTGAAGCTTTCTTT.

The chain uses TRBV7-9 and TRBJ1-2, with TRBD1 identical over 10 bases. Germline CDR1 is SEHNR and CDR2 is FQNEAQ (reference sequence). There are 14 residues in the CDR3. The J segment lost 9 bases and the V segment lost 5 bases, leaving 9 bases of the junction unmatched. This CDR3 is CASSKGLTGGSYTF. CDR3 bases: TGTGCCAGCAGCAAAGGGTTGACAGGGGGCAGCTACACCTTC.

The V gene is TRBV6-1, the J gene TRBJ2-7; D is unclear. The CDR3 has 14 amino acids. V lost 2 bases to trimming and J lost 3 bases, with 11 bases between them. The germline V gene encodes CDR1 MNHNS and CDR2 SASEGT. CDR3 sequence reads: CASSELEQHYEQYF. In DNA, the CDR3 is TGTGCCAGCAGTGAATTGGAACAGCACTACGAGCAGTACTTC.

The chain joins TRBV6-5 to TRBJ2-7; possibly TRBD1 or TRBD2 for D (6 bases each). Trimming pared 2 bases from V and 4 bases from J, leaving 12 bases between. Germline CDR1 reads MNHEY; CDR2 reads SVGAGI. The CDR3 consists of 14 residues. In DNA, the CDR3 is TGTGCCAGCAGTTACCGGGGGCTGCAGTACGAGCAGTACTTC. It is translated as CASSYRGLQYEQYF.